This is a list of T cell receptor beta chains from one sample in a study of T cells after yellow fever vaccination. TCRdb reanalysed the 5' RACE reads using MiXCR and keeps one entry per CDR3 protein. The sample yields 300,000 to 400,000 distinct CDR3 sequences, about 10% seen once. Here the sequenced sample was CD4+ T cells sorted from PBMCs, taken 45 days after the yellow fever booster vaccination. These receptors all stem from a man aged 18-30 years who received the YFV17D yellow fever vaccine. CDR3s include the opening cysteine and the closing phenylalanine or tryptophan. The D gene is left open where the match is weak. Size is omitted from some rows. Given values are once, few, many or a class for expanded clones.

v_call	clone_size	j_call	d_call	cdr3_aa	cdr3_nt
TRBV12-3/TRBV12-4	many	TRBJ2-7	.	CASSLGVASEQYF	TGTGCCAGCAGTTTAGGGGTAGCCTCCGAGCAGTACTTC
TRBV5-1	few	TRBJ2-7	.	CASSLALEVTEQYF	TGCGCCAGCAGCTTGGCGCTGGAGGTTACCGAGCAGTACTTC
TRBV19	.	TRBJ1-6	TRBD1	CAGSTGTANSPLHF	TGTGCCGGCTCAACCGGGACAGCTAATTCACCCCTCCACTTT
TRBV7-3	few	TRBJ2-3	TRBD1	CASSLFLGQGTDTQYF	TGTGCCAGCAGCTTATTTTTAGGACAGGGCACAGATACGCAGTATTTT
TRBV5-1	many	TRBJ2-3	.	CASSSGRPRDTQYF	TGCGCCAGCAGCTCGGGACGCCCGCGGGATACGCAGTATTTT
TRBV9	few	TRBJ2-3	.	CASSVGLARSTDTQYF	TGTGCCAGCAGCGTAGGGCTAGCGAGGAGCACAGATACGCAGTATTTT
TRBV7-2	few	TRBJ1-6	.	CASSLGESKGSYNSPLHF	TGTGCCAGCAGCTTAGGAGAGAGTAAAGGCTCCTATAATTCACCCCTCCACTTT
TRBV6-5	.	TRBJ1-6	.	CASSPGLPVNSPLHF	TGTGCCAGCAGTCCAGGACTACCCGTTAATTCACCCCTCCACTTT
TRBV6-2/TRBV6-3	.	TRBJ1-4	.	CATSSGFGKLFF	TGTGCCACATCTAGTGGATTCGGAAAACTGTTTTTT
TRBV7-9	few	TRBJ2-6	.	CASSLAYRASPGANVLTF	TGTGCCAGCAGCTTAGCCTACCGGGCGTCACCCGGGGCCAACGTCCTGACTTTC
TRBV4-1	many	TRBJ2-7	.	CASSQDPGRDYEQYF	TGCGCCAGCAGCCAAGATCCAGGGAGAGACTACGAGCAGTACTTC
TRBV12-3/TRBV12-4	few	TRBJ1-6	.	CASSGQGAKPLHF	TGTGCCAGCAGCGGTCAGGGCGCAAAACCCCTCCACTTT
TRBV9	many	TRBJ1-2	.	CASSVVGYGYTF	TGTGCCAGCAGCGTAGTCGGCTATGGCTACACCTTC
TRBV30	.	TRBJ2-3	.	CAWSVQDRSTDTQYF	TGTGCCTGGAGTGTACAGGACCGAAGCACAGATACGCAGTATTTT
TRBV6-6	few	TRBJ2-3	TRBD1	CASSYTGQGTDTQYF	TGTGCCAGCAGTTACACAGGACAGGGGACAGATACGCAGTATTTT
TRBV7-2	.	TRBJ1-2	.	CASSLSSTPGYTF	TGTGCCAGCAGCTTATCATCGACACCCGGCTACACCTTC
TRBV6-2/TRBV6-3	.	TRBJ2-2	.	CASSPDGYTGELFF	TGTGCCAGCAGTCCGGACGGTTACACCGGGGAGCTGTTTTTT
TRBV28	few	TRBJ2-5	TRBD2	CASSSLLAGRETQYF	TGTGCCAGCAGTTCCCTTTTAGCGGGGCGGGAGACCCAGTACTTC
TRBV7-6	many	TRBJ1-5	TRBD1	CASSLGTGDQPQHF	TGTGCCAGCAGCTTGGGGACAGGCGATCAGCCCCAGCATTTT
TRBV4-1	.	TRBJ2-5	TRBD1	CASSQDGGDRGQSAQYF	TGCGCCAGCAGCCAAGATGGGGGGGACAGGGGGCAATCGGCCCAGTACTTC
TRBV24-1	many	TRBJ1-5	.	CATSANSAQPQHF	TGTGCCACCAGTGCCAACTCGGCACAGCCCCAGCATTTT
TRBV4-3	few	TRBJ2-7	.	CASSQIGGEQYF	TGCGCCAGCAGCCAGATAGGGGGCGAGCAGTACTTC
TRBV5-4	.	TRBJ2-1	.	CASGSGTDSYNEQFF	TGTGCCAGCGGATCCGGGACGGACTCCTACAATGAGCAGTTCTTC
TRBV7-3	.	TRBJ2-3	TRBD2	CASSLNGGGLTDTQYF	TGTGCCAGCAGCCTTAATGGCGGGGGACTCACAGATACGCAGTATTTT
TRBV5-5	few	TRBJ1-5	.	CASSQRWGNQPQHF	TGTGCCAGCAGCCAACGATGGGGCAATCAGCCCCAGCATTTT
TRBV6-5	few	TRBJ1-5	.	CASSYSFMGQPQHF	TGTGCCAGCAGTTACTCGTTCATGGGTCAGCCCCAGCATTTT
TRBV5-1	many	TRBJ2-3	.	CASSSGSAADTQYF	TGCGCCAGCAGCTCAGGATCAGCGGCAGATACGCAGTATTTT